This TCR beta chain was documented in a study of blood T cell repertoires in COVID-19. About the study: The analysed material was cDNA or gDNA that came from T cells, B-cell-depleted T cells, or PBMCs.

This CDR3 has 14 amino acids. CDR1 and CDR2 from the germline V gene are SNHLY and FYNNEI. J gave up 7 bases and V 5 bases, and 7 bases lay outside the gene matches. Original processing methods: Amplification of reference gene primers provided the estimated nucleated cell counts. Profiling relied on immunoSEQ multiplex PCR, and the TCRdb table lists in-frame clones only, not all of them. That table gives V, J and clone size, and the DNA gave D and trimming. The profile shows over 85,000 clones, around 75% of them singletons. The chain combines TRBV2 with TRBJ2-1; 8 positions agree with TRBD2. The material sequenced was peripheral blood. This clonotype was obtained from a human donor in a cohort sampled during active COVID-19. As DNA, the CDR3 is TGTGCCAGCAGTACTTGGTCGGGAGGGAATGAGCAGTTCTTC. Protein: CASSTWSGGNEQFF.